This TCR beta chain was recorded in a study of T cells in Graves' hyperthyroidism and ophthalmopathy. Researchers amplified the TCR beta CDR3 regions from RNA transcripts. Primed by the HTBI set, a first-round RT-PCR was run on the TCR CDR3. TCRdb itself ran the multiplex PCR reads through MiXCR, one entry per CDR3 protein. The table has fewer than 650,000 distinct CDR3 sequences, about 46% seen once. Overall study findings and caveats: Through a model of 13 V-J features, ophthalmopathy was separated from stable hyperthyroidism. Blood also showed most of the thyroid clonotypes that were expanded above 0.001.

Of note for this clonotype: The antigen is undetermined.

CDR1 and CDR2 from the germline V gene are SQVTM and ANQGSEA. The V gene end was trimmed by 0 bases and the J gene end by 3 bases; junction bases not matched to a gene: 9. The CDR3 loop spans 16 amino acids. Sequenced: peripheral blood or thyroid tissue (not recorded which). The sequence was collected from an adult woman with Graves' disease, either hyperthyroidism or ophthalmopathy (not recorded which). The rearrangement links TRBV29-1 to TRBJ2-7; 9 nucleotides align to TRBD1. CDR3 loop: CSVEDTQGAGFYEQYF. CDR3 coding DNA: TGCAGCGTTGAAGACACACAGGGGGCCGGATTCTACGAGCAGTACTTC.